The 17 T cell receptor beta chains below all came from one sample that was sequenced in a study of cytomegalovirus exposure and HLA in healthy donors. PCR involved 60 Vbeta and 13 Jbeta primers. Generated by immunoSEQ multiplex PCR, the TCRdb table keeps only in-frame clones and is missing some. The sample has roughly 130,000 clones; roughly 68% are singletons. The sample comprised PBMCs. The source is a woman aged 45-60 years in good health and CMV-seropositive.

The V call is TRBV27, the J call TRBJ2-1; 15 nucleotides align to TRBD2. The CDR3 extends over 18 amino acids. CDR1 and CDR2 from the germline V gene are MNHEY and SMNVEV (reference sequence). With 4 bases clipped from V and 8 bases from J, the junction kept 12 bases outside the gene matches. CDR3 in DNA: TGTGCCAGCAGTTACCGCCGAGGACTAGCGGGGGGGCCCGATGAGCAGTTCTTC. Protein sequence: CASSYRRGLAGGPDEQFF.

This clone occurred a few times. CDR3 amino acids: CASSLYSAAYEQYF. The DNA for the CDR3 is TGTGCCAGCAGCTTATATAGCGCCGCCTACGAGCAGTACTTC. The chain recombines TRBV7-6 with TRBJ2-7, with D perhaps TRBD2 (5 bases). Germline assignment: CDR1 SGHVS and CDR2 FNYEAQ. The CDR3 runs to 14 residues. V lost 2 bases and J lost 2, with 10 bases in between.

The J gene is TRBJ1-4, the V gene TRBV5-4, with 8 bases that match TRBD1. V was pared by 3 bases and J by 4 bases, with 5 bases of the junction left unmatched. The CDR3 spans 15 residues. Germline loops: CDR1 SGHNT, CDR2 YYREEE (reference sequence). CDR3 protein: CASSSMGQDNEKLFF. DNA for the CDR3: TGTGCCAGCAGCTCCATGGGACAGGATAATGAAAAACTGTTTTTT.

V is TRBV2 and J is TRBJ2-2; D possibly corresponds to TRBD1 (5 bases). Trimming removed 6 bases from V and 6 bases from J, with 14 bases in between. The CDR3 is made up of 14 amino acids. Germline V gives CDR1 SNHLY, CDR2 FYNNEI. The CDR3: CASSRVRVAGELFF. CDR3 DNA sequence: TGTGCCAGCAGCCGAGTCAGGGTAGCCGGGGAGCTGTTTTTT.

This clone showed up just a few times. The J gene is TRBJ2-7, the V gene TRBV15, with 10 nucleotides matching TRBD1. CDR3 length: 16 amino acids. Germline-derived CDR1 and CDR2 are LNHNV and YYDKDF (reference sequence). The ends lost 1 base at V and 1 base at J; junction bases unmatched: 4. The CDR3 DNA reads TGTGCCACCAGCAGAGCCGGGACAGGGGCTTCCTACGAGCAGTACTTC. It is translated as CATSRAGTGASYEQYF.

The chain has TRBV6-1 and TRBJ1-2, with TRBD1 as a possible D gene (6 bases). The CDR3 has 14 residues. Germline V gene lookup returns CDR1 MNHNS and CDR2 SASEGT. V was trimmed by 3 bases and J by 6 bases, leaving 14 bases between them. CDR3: CASSEPTGPHGYTF. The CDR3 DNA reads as TGTGCCAGCAGTGAGCCCACAGGGCCCCATGGCTACACCTTC.

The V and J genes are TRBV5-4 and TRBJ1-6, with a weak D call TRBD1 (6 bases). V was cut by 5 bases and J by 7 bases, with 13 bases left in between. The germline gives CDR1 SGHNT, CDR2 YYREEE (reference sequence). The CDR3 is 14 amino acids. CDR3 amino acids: CASRRTEENSPLHF. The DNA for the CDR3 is TGTGCCAGCAGGCGGACAGAGGAGAATTCACCCCTCCACTTT. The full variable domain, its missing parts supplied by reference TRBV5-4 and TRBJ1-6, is ETGVTQSPTHLIKTRGQQVTLRCSSQSGHNTVSWYQQALGQGPQFIFQYYREEENGRGNFPPRFSGLQFPNYSSELNVNALELDDSALYLCASRRTEENSPLHFGNGTRLTVT.

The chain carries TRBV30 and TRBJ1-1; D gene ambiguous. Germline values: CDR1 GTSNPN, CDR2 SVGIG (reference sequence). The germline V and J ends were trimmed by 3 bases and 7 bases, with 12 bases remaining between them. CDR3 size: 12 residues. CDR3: CAWREMAREAFF. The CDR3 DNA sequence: TGTGCCTGGAGGGAGATGGCCCGTGAAGCTTTCTTT.

The CDR3 spells CASSQDRVQETQYF. The CDR3 DNA follows: TGTGCCAGCAGCCAGGACAGAGTTCAAGAGACCCAGTACTTC. The chain employs TRBV6-6 and TRBJ2-5; tentatively, D is TRBD1 (6 bases). The germline V gene has CDR1 MNHNY and CDR2 SVGAGI (reference sequence). V lost 6 bases and J lost 2, with 13 bases in between. This CDR3 comprises 14 residues.

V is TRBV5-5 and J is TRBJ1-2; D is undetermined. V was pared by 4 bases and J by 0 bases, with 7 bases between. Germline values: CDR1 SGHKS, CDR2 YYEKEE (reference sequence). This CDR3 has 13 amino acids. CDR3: CASSGAANYGYTF. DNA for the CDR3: TGTGCCAGCAGCGGAGCAGCTAACTATGGCTACACCTTC.

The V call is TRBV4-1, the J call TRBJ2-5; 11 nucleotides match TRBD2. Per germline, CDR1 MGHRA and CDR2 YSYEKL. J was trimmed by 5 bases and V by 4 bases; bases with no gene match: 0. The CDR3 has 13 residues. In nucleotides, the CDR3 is TGCGCCAGCAGCCGACTAGCGGGGGAGACCCAGTACTTC. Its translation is CASSRLAGETQYF.

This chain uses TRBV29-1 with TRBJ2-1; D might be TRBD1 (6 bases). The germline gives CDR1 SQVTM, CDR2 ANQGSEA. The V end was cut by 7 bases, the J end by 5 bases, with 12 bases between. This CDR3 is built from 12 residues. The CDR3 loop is CSAYQGNNEQFF. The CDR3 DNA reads TGCAGCGCGTATCAGGGGAACAATGAGCAGTTCTTC.

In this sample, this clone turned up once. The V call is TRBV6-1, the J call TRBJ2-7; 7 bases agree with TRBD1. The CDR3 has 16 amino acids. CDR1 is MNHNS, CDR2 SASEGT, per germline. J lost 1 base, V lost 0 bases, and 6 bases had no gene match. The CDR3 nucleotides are TGTGCCAGCAGTGAAGCCCCGGGACAGCTTTCCTACGAGCAGTACTTC. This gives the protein CASSEAPGQLSYEQYF.

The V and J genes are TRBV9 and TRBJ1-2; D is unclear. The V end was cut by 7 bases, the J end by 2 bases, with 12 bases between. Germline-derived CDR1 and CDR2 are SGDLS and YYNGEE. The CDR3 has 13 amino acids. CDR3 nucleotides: TGTGCCAGCGGCGCAGTCGCCAACTATGGCTACACCTTC. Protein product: CASGAVANYGYTF.

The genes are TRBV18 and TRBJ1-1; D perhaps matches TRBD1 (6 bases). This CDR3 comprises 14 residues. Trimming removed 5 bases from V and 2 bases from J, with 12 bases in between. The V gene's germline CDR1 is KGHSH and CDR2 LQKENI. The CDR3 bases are TGTGCCAGCTCAGCTACAGGGAGAAACACTGAAGCTTTCTTT. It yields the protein CASSATGRNTEAFF.

The CDR3 nucleotides read TGTGCCAGCCTTGGCCAGGGGCGATTAGCAAGCTCTGGGGCCAACGTCCTGACTTTC. It encodes CASLGQGRLASSGANVLTF. The gene calls are TRBV2 and TRBJ2-6, with TRBD1 as a possible D gene (6 bases). Deletions cut 8 bases from V and 0 bases from J, with 23 bases between. Germline-derived CDR1 and CDR2 are SNHLY and FYNNEI. This CDR3 has 19 residues.

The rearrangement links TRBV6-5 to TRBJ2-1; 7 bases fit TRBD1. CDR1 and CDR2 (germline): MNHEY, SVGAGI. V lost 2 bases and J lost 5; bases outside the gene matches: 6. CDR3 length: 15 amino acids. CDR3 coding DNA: TGTGCCAGCAGTTACAGAGGACAGGTCAACAATGAGCAGTTCTTC. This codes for CASSYRGQVNNEQFF.